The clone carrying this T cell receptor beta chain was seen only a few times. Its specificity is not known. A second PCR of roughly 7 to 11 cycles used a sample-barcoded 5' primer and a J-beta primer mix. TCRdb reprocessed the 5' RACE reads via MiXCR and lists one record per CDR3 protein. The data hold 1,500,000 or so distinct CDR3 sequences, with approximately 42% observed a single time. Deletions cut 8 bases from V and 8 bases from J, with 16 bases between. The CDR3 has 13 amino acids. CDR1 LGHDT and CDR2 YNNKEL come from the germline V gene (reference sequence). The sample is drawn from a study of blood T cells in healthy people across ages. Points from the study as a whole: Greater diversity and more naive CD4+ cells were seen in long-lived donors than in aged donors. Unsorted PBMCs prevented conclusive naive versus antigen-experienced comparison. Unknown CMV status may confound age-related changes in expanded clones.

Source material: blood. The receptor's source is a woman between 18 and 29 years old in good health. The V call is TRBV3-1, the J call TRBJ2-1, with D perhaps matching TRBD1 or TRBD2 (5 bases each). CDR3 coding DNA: TGTGCCAGCCGGGACCCCCTTCTGGATGAGCAGTTCTTC. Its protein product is CASRDPLLDEQFF.